The rows below give T cell receptor beta chains drawn from one sample of a study of shared clonotypes between healthy human individuals. This table comes from immunoSEQ multiplex PCR, and its TCRdb copy is limited to in-frame clones, with some not included. The sample consists of 2 million to 2.5 million clones, nearly 97% of them appearing once. Sequencing input: naive CD4+ T cells sorted from blood. These receptors originate from a man aged 18 to 35 in good health. CDR3s include the opening cysteine and the closing phenylalanine or tryptophan. Each record gives: J gene, V gene, clone size, CDR3 protein. Expanded clones get a size class; other rows say once, few or many, or leave the size out.

J: TRBJ1-2; V: TRBV19; size: few; CDR3: CASSIGDGYTF
J: TRBJ2-1; V: TRBV11-2; size: .; CDR3: CASSWYSWTGGSYNEQFF
J: TRBJ2-7; V: TRBV11-2; size: .; CDR3: CASSLVGGSYEQYF
J: TRBJ2-3; V: TRBV19; size: once; CDR3: CASRTDPGLVTDTQYF
J: TRBJ1-2; V: TRBV7-2; size: .; CDR3: CASSYPGYGYTF
J: TRBJ1-6; V: TRBV10-3; size: .; CDR3: CAITRDQDSPLHF
J: TRBJ2-5; V: TRBV18; size: .; CDR3: CASSPLTVGHQETQYF
J: TRBJ2-3; V: TRBV5-1; size: once; CDR3: CASSSATRADTQYF
J: TRBJ1-6; V: TRBV27; size: .; CDR3: CASSFTASSYNSPLHF
J: TRBJ2-2; V: TRBV19; size: .; CDR3: CASSPRGGNTGELFF